The T cell receptor beta chain described here comes from a study of T cells after yellow fever vaccination. Study-wide context: The SMART-Seq v4 Ultra Low Input method served to prepare the low-cell-number fractions. Notes on the study in general: Contamination of FACS-sorted repertoires by abundant clonotypes from the bulk population could occur.

The CDR3 has 13 amino acids. V trimming: 8 bases; J trimming: 4 bases; junction bases outside the gene matches: 6. Looked up from germline, CDR1 is SGHAT and CDR2 is FQDESV (reference sequence). MiXCR, run by TCRdb on the 5' RACE reads, gives a single entry per CDR3 protein. The repertoire holds about 260,000 distinct CDR3 sequences, with under 15% as singletons. There are a few counts of this clonotype. The antigen remains unidentified. The clonotype was recovered from a man younger than 40 who received the YFV17D yellow fever vaccine. This specimen consisted of CD4+ T cells sorted from PBMCs, obtained 45 days after the yellow fever booster vaccination. The V and J genes are TRBV11-1 and TRBJ2-7; 9 bases align to TRBD1. The CDR3 sequence: CASAPGQGYEQYF. As DNA, the CDR3 is TGTGCCAGCGCCCCGGGACAGGGATACGAGCAGTACTTC.